A selection of T cell receptor beta chains follows, all from one sample in a study of CD8 T cells in Susac syndrome. TCRdb passed the immunoSEQ multiplex PCR reads through MiXCR, listing each CDR3 protein once. Among 170,000 or so distinct CDR3 sequences listed, roughly 94% were seen once. Sequenced input: CD4+ T cells from PBMCs. These receptors were obtained from a human donor with Susac syndrome. The CDR3 runs from the conserved cysteine through the conserved F or W. The D gene is left open where the match is weak.

D gene,J gene,V gene,CDR3 protein
-,TRBJ2-7,TRBV28,CASSWPSGRQYF
TRBD1,TRBJ1-1,TRBV28,CASEQGNEAFF
TRBD1,TRBJ2-5,TRBV6-6,CASTSQGEETQYF
-,TRBJ1-4,TRBV15,CATSRDKGLFEKLFF
-,TRBJ1-4,TRBV18,CASSRVRGEEKLFF
-,TRBJ2-5,TRBV7-2,CASSFQRPQETQYF
-,TRBJ2-6,TRBV7-9,CASSLSGTGANVLTF
TRBD2,TRBJ2-1,TRBV7-9,CASSSQRGADEQFF
-,TRBJ2-3,TRBV18,CASSLFSRQTTQYF
TRBD1,TRBJ1-1,TRBV25-1,CASSEWAGQGGAFF
TRBD1,TRBJ1-2,TRBV20-1,CSARRDRGDGYTF
-,TRBJ2-3,TRBV27,CASSFLGSTDTQYF
TRBD2,TRBJ2-7,TRBV7-2,CASSFGAGGGYEQYF
-,TRBJ2-1,TRBV7-2,CASSLASPVEQFF
-,TRBJ2-1,TRBV12-3/TRBV12-4,CASRRTYNEQFF
TRBD2,TRBJ2-5,TRBV5-6,CASTRRLAGGIGETQYF
-,TRBJ2-5,TRBV7-2,CASSLIPRETQYF
TRBD2,TRBJ2-5,TRBV5-1,CASSSGLAGGVGETQYF
-,TRBJ2-5,TRBV4-1,CASSQVGGSRGGETQYF
TRBD2,TRBJ2-5,TRBV20-1,CSGASGLQETQYF
-,TRBJ1-6,TRBV10-3,CAISETFTESNSPLHF
TRBD1,TRBJ2-7,TRBV25-1,CASSGTDRSSYEQYF
-,TRBJ1-1,TRBV7-2,CASSPHHSNRNTEAFF
-,TRBJ1-3,TRBV4-3,CASSPSPQGGNTIYF
-,TRBJ2-5,TRBV13,CASSLAGGLQETQYF
-,TRBJ2-1,TRBV20-1,CSARDLVSSDNEQFF
-,TRBJ2-1,TRBV3-1,CASSRGATRGNEQFF
-,TRBJ2-5,TRBV12-3/TRBV12-4,CASSRDGQETQYF
TRBD1,TRBJ2-3,TRBV20-1,CSIDGQGSSTDTQYF
-,TRBJ1-1,TRBV29-1,CSVEFEEDSLFLENTEAFF
-,TRBJ2-7,TRBV11-2,CASNILWGSHEQYF
TRBD1,TRBJ2-1,TRBV2,CASSPGTGFYNEQFF
-,TRBJ2-3,TRBV2,CASSGPPRDTQYF
TRBD1,TRBJ2-7,TRBV19,CASSSRTGDYEQYF
-,TRBJ1-1,TRBV7-3,CASSPGRVNTEAFF
-,TRBJ1-1,TRBV5-1,CASSSGRVMNTEAFF